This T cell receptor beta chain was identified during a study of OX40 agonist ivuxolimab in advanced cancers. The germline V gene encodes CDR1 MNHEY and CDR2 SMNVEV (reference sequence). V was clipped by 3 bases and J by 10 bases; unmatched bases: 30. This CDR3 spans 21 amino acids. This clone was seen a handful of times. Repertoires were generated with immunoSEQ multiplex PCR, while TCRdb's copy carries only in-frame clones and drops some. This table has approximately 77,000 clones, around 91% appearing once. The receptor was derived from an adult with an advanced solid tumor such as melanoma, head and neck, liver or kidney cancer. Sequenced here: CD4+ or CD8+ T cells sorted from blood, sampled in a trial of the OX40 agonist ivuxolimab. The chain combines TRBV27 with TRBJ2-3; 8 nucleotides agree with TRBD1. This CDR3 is CASSFNIGSGTGSILWDSQYF. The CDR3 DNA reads TGTGCCAGCAGTTTTAACATAGGTTCCGGGACAGGTTCTATTCTTTGGGACTCGCAGTATTTT.